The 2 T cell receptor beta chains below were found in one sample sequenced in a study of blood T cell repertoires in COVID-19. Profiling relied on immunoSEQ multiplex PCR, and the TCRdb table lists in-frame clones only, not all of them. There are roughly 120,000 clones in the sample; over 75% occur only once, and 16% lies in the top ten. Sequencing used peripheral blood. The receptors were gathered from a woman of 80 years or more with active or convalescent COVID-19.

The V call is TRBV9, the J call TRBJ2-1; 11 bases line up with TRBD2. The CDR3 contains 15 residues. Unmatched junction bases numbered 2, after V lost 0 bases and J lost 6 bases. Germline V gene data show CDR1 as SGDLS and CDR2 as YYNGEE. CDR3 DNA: TGTGCCAGCAGCGTAGACGGGACTAGCGGCAATGAGCAGTTCTTC. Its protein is CASSVDGTSGNEQFF.

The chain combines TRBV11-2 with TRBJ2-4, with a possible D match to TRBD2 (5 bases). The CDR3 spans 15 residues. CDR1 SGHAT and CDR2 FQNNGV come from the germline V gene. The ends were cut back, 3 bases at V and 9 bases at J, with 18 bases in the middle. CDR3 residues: CASSFLTGKGGIQYF. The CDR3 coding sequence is TGTGCCAGCAGCTTCCTTACGGGAAAGGGTGGCATTCAGTACTTC.